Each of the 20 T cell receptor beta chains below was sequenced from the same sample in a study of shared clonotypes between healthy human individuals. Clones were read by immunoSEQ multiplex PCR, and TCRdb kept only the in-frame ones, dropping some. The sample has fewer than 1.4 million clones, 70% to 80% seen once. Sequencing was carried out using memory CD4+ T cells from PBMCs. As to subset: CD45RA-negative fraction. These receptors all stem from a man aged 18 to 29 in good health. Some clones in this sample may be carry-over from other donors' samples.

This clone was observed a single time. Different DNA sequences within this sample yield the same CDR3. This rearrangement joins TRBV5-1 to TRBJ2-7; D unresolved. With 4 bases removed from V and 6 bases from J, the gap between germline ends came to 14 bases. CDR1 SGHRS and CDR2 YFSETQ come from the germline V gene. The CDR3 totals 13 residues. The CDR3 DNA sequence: TGCGCCAGCAGCCCCGACCCGGGCGGCGAGCAGTACTTC. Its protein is CASSPDPGGEQYF.

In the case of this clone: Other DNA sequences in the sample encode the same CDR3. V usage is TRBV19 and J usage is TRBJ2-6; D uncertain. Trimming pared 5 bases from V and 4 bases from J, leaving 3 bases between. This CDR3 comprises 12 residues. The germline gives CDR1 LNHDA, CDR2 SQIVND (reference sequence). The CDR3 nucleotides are TGTGCCAGTAGTGCGGGGGCCAACGTCCTGACTTTC. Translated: CASSAGANVLTF. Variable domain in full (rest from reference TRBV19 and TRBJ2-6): DGGITQSPKYLFRKEGQNVTLSCEQNLNHDAMYWYRQDPGQGLRLIYYSQIVNDFQKGDIAEGYSVSREKKESFPLTVTSAQKNPTAFYLCASSAGANVLTFGAGSRLTVL.

Written as DNA, the CDR3 is TGTGCCAGCAGCTTCCAGACCCCAGAGGGCGATGAGCAGTTCTTC. Amino acid sequence: CASSFQTPEGDEQFF. This sequence joins TRBV7-9 and TRBJ2-1, with D perhaps matching TRBD2 (5 bases). The CDR3 sequence is 15 residues long. Trimming pared 3 bases from V and 8 bases from J, leaving 17 bases between. CDR1 is SEHNR and CDR2 is FQNEAQ in the germline V gene (reference sequence).

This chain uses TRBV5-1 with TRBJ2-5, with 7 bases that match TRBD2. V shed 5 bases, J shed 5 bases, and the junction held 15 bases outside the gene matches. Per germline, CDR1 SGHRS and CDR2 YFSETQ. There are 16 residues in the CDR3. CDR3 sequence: CASRGEVGLETETQYF. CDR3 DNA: TGCGCCAGCAGGGGCGAGGTTGGACTAGAGACGGAGACCCAGTACTTC. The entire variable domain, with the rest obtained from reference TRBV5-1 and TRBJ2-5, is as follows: KAGVTQTPRYLIKTRGQQVTLSCSPISGHRSVSWYQQTPGQGLQFLFEYFSETQRNKGNFPGRFSGRQFSNSRSEMNVSTLELGDSALYLCASRGEVGLETETQYFGPGTRLLVL.

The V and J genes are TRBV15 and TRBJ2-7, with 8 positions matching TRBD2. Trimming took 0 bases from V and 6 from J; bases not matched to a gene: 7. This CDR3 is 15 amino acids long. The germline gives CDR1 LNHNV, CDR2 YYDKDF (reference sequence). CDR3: CATSRERGGLGEQYF. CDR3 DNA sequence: TGTGCCACCAGCAGAGAACGGGGGGGCCTGGGCGAGCAGTACTTC.

CDR3 sequence: CAWSSVARETQYF. The CDR3 nucleotides read TGTGCCTGGAGTTCGGTGGCACGAGAGACCCAGTACTTC. The chain is built from TRBV30 and TRBJ2-5; D not resolved. CDR3 length: 13 amino acids. In germline, CDR1 is GTSNPN, CDR2 SVGIG (reference sequence). V lost 2 bases, J lost 4 bases, and 11 bases lay in between.

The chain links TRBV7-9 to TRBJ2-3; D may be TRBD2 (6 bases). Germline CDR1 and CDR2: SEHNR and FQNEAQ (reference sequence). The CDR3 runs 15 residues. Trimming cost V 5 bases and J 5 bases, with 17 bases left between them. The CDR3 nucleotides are TGTGCCAGCAGCCCCCTGGAGGGAGCGATAGATACGCAGTATTTT. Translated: CASSPLEGAIDTQYF. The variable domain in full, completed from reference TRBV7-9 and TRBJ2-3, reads DTGVSQNPRHKITKRGQNVTFRCDPISEHNRLYWYRQTLGQGPEFLTYFQNEAQLEKSRLLSDRFSAERPKGSFSTLEIQRTEQGDSAMYLCASSPLEGAIDTQYFGPGTRLTVL.

CDR3 region: CASSSRDRYNEQFF. The CDR3 DNA is TGTGCCAGCAGTTCCCGGGACAGATACAATGAGCAGTTCTTC. The gene calls are TRBV28 and TRBJ2-1; 7 bases fit TRBD1. This CDR3 has 14 amino acids. J gave up 4 bases and V 4 bases, and 4 bases lay outside the gene matches. The V gene's germline CDR1 is MDHEN and CDR2 SYDVKM.

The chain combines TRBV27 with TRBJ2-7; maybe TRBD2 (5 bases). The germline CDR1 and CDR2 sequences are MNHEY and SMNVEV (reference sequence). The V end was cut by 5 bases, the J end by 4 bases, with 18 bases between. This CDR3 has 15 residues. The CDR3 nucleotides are TGTGCCAGCAGTCGGCCTCCGGGTACGGGGTACGAGCAGTACTTC. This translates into CASSRPPGTGYEQYF.

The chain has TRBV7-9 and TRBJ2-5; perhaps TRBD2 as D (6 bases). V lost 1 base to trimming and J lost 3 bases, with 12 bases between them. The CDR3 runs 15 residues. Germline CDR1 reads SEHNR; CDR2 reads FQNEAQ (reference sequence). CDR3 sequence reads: CASSLGRREEETQYF. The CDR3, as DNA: TGTGCCAGCAGCTTAGGACGCAGGGAGGAAGAGACCCAGTACTTC.

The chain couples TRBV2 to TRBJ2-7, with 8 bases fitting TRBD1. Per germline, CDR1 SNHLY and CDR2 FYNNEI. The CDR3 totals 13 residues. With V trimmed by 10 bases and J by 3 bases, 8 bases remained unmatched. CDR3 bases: TGTGCCACTTCCGGGACAGGCAACTACGAGCAGTACTTC. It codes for CATSGTGNYEQYF.

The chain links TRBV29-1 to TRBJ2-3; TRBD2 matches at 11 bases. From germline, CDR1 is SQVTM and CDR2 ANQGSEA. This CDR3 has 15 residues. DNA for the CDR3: TGCACTATAGCGGGAGGGCTAAACAGCACAGATACGCAGTATTTT. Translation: CTIAGGLNSTDTQYF.

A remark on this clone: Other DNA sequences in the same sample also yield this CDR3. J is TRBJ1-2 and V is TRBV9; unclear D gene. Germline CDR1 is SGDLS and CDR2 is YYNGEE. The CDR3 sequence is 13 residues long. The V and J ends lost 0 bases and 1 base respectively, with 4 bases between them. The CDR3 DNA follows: TGTGCCAGCAGCGTAGTGGATAACTATGGCTACACCTTC. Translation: CASSVVDNYGYTF.

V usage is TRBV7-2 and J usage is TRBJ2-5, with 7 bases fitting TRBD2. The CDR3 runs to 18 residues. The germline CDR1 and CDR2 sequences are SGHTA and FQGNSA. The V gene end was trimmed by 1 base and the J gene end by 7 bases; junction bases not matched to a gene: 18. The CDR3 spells CASSLGASGMGRGGTQYF. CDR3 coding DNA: TGTGCCAGCAGCTTAGGGGCCAGCGGGATGGGCCGGGGCGGGACCCAGTACTTC.

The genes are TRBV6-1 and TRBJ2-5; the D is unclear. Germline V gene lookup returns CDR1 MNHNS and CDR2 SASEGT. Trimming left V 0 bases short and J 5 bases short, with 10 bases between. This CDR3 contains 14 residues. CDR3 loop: CASSEAAPEETQYF. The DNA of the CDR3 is TGTGCCAGCAGTGAAGCCGCCCCTGAGGAGACCCAGTACTTC.

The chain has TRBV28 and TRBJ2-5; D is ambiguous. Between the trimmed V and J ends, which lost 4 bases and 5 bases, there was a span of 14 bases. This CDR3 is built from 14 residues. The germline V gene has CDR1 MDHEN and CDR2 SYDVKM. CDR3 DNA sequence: TGTGCCAGCAGTTCCGCGGTCCCCCCGGAGACCCAGTACTTC. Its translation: CASSSAVPPETQYF.

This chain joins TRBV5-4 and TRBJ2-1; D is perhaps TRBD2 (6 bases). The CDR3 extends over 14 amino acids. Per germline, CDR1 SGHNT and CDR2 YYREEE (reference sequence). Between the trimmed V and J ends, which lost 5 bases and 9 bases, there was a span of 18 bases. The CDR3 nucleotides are TGTGCCAGCAGTACCGGGGGACCCCAGCCTGAGCAGTTCTTC. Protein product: CASSTGGPQPEQFF.

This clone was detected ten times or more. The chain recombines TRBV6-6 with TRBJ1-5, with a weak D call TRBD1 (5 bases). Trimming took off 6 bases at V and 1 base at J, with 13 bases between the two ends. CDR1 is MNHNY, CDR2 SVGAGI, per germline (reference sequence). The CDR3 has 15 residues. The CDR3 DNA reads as TGTGCCAGCAGGACGGGGGGGATCAGCAATCAGCCCCAGCATTTT. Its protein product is CASRTGGISNQPQHF.

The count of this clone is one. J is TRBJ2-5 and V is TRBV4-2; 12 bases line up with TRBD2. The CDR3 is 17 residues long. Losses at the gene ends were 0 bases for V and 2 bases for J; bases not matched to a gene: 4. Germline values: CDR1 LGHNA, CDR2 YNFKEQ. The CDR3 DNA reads TGTGCCAGCAGCCAAGAAGGACTAGCGGGATCACAAGAGACCCAGTACTTC. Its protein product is CASSQEGLAGSQETQYF.

In DNA, the CDR3 is TGTGCCAGCAGCGTAGGTAGCGGGAGTACCTACAATGAGCAGTTCTTC. This translates into CASSVGSGSTYNEQFF. The J gene is TRBJ2-1, the V gene TRBV9; TRBD2 matches at 9 bases. Germline CDR1 is SGDLS and CDR2 is YYNGEE. J gave up 2 bases and V 0 bases, and 3 bases lay outside the gene matches. The CDR3 length is 16 residues.